Shown below are 24 T cell receptor beta chains from a single sample sequenced in a study of cytomegalovirus exposure and HLA in healthy donors. Use of 60 Vbeta and 13 Jbeta primers characterized the PCR. Clones were read by immunoSEQ multiplex PCR, and TCRdb kept only the in-frame ones, dropping some. Here the sample spans about 69,000 clones, about 78% being singletons. Sequencing was done on a sample of PBMCs. The receptors were gathered from a man between 18 and 35 years old in good health and CMV-seronegative.

The chain has TRBV21-1 and TRBJ2-4; TRBD2 is the table's D call and was not checked against the DNA. TRBV21-1 is an annotated pseudogene. The CDR3 is made up of 15 amino acids. The CDR3 is CASSNAVAAKNIQYF. The CDR3, as DNA: TGTGCCAGCAGCAACGCGGTTGCGGCCAAAAACATTCAGTACTTC.

The CDR3 bases are TGCGCCAGCAGCTTACGACAGGGTGTGGCTAACACTGAAGCTTTCTTT. As protein: CASSLRQGVANTEAFF. V is TRBV4-3 and J is TRBJ1-1, with TRBD1 matching over 7 bases. This CDR3 comprises 16 residues. With V trimmed by 5 bases and J by 2 bases, 11 bases remained unmatched. The germline V gene has CDR1 LGHNA and CDR2 YSLEER.

The table lists this clone with a count of one. The chain joins TRBV5-1 to TRBJ2-2, with D possibly being TRBD1 (7 bases). Germline V gives CDR1 SGHRS, CDR2 YFSETQ. The CDR3 length is 14 residues. The V end was cut by 1 base, the J end by 4 bases, with 8 bases between. CDR3: CASSLQGGTGELFF. CDR3 bases: TGCGCCAGCAGCTTGCAGGGGGGCACCGGGGAGCTGTTTTTT. The entire variable domain, with the rest obtained from reference TRBV5-1 and TRBJ2-2, is as follows: KAGVTQTPRYLIKTRGQQVTLSCSPISGHRSVSWYQQTPGQGLQFLFEYFSETQRNKGNFPGRFSGRQFSNSRSEMNVSTLELGDSALYLCASSLQGGTGELFFGEGSRLTVL.

DNA of the CDR3: TGTGCCTGGAGTGTACTTAACAGGGGGTATGGCTACACCTTC. It specifies CAWSVLNRGYGYTF. The V gene is TRBV30, the J gene TRBJ1-2; 8 bases match TRBD1. CDR1 and CDR2 from the germline V gene are GTSNPN and SVGIG (reference sequence). V lost 0 bases and J lost 5; bases outside the gene matches: 5. CDR3 length: 14 amino acids.

By proportion, this clone is medium-sized. The J gene is TRBJ1-1, the V gene TRBV6-1, with 7 positions matching TRBD1. V trimming: 7 bases; J trimming: 4 bases; junction bases outside the gene matches: 9. CDR3 size: 14 residues. Germline CDR1 MNHNS, CDR2 SASEGT. DNA of the CDR3: TGTGCCAGCACCCCAACAGGGGACAGCACTGAAGCTTTCTTT. Translation gives CASTPTGDSTEAFF.

The chain links TRBV7-9 to TRBJ2-7, with D possibly TRBD1 on 6 matching bases. V lost 5 bases to trimming and J lost 2 bases, with 16 bases between them. This CDR3 has 15 amino acids. Germline loops: CDR1 SEHNR, CDR2 FQNEAQ (reference sequence). As DNA, the CDR3 is TGTGCCAGCAGCCCGCCTGACGACAGGACCTACGAGCAGTACTTC. It translates to CASSPPDDRTYEQYF.

This clone was counted between two and nine times. The genes are TRBV6-5 and TRBJ1-6; D is ambiguous. CDR1 MNHEY and CDR2 SVGAGI come from the germline V gene. V was trimmed by 2 bases and J by 2 bases, leaving 7 bases between them. This CDR3 is 15 amino acids long. The CDR3 loop reads CASSYLVAYNSPLHF. For the CDR3, the DNA is TGTGCCAGCAGTTACCTCGTTGCCTATAATTCACCCCTCCACTTT.

In its sample, this clone was seen once. The chain uses TRBV4-3 and TRBJ2-5; D perhaps matches TRBD2 (6 bases). V lost 0 bases to trimming and J lost 7 bases, with 18 bases between them. CDR1 and CDR2 from the germline V gene are LGHNA and YSLEER. The CDR3 totals 16 residues. CDR3: CASSQDGSGAPGTQYF. The CDR3, as DNA: TGCGCCAGCAGCCAAGATGGGTCGGGAGCGCCCGGGACCCAGTACTTC.

The chain couples TRBV7-2 to TRBJ1-1, with D possibly being TRBD1 (5 bases). The length of the CDR3 is 15 residues. V lost 8 bases, J lost 1 base, and 17 bases lay in between. The germline V gene encodes CDR1 SGHTA and CDR2 FQGNSA. The CDR3 loop reads CASVPWGSRNTEAFF. The DNA for the CDR3 is TGTGCCAGCGTCCCATGGGGCAGCCGGAACACTGAAGCTTTCTTT. The complete variable domain, with remaining parts taken from reference TRBV7-2 and TRBJ1-1, reads GAGVSQSPSNKVTEKGKDVELRCDPISGHTALYWYRQSLGQGLEFLIYFQGNSAPDKSGLPSDRFSAERTGGSVSTLTIQRTQQEDSAVYLCASVPWGSRNTEAFFGQGTRLTVV.

V and J are TRBV6-1 and TRBJ2-7; 9 bases map to TRBD2. Germline loops: CDR1 MNHNS, CDR2 SASEGT. Unmatched junction bases numbered 11, after V lost 6 bases and J lost 5 bases. This CDR3 is 15 amino acids long. CDR3 amino acids: CASRRLGTSGHEQYF. In DNA, the CDR3 is TGTGCCAGCAGGAGACTGGGAACTAGCGGGCACGAGCAGTACTTC.

This clone was counted between two and nine times. V and J are TRBV7-3 and TRBJ1-5, with 10 bases fitting TRBD1. The CDR3 extends over 17 amino acids. Trimming took 1 base from V and 2 from J; bases not matched to a gene: 5. Per germline, CDR1 SGHTA and CDR2 FQGTGA. The DNA of the CDR3 is TGTGCCAGCAGCTTAAGGGGGGACAGGGGTCGCAATCAGCCCCAGCATTTT. Amino acids: CASSLRGDRGRNQPQHF.

The chain couples TRBV2 to TRBJ2-1; no clear D. Germline V CDR1 and CDR2: SNHLY, FYNNEI. Trimming pared 3 bases from V and 9 bases from J, leaving 6 bases between. The CDR3 contains 11 residues. The CDR3 region is CASSDPGEQFF. The CDR3, as DNA: TGTGCCAGCAGTGACCCGGGTGAGCAGTTCTTC.

This rearrangement joins TRBV11-2 to TRBJ1-2; no definite D call. The CDR3 sequence is 13 residues long. Deletions cut 2 bases from V and 7 bases from J, with 11 bases between. Germline assignment: CDR1 SGHAT and CDR2 FQNNGV. The CDR3 loop is CASSLSRLGGYTF. As DNA, the CDR3 is TGTGCCAGCAGCTTATCAAGACTAGGTGGCTACACCTTC.

This chain uses TRBV2 with TRBJ2-2, with a weak D call TRBD2 (5 bases). V was cut by 4 bases and J by 7 bases, with 10 bases left in between. From germline, CDR1 is SNHLY and CDR2 FYNNEI. CDR3 length equals 13 residues. CDR3 DNA: TGTGCCAGCAGTGTTTTGAGCGGCGGGGAGCTGTTTTTT. As protein: CASSVLSGGELFF.

The chain uses TRBV11-2 and TRBJ1-6; possibly TRBD1 for D (5 bases). Trimming left V 3 bases short and J 7 bases short, with 7 bases between. The CDR3 is 13 amino acids. Germline-derived CDR1 and CDR2 are SGHAT and FQNNGV. The CDR3 region is CASSFGGNSPLHF. The CDR3 bases are TGTGCCAGCAGCTTTGGGGGGAATTCACCCCTCCACTTT.

CDR3 region: CASVLTGQETQYF. The CDR3 DNA follows: TGCGCCAGTGTATTGACAGGGCAAGAGACCCAGTACTTC. This rearrangement joins TRBV5-1 to TRBJ2-5; 7 nucleotides align to TRBD1. Germline V lookup: CDR1 SGHRS, CDR2 YFSETQ. This CDR3 comprises 13 residues. V lost 8 bases, J lost 2 bases, and 6 bases stayed unmatched.

The gene calls are TRBV4-2 and TRBJ2-5; 7 nucleotides line up with TRBD2. This CDR3 is 15 amino acids long. The V gene end was trimmed by 4 bases and the J gene end by 5 bases; junction bases not matched to a gene: 10. Germline V gene data show CDR1 as LGHNA and CDR2 as YNFKEQ. The chain's CDR3 is CASSRGGGSGETQYF. CDR3 DNA: TGTGCCAGCAGCCGTGGGGGGGGGAGCGGGGAGACCCAGTACTTC.

V usage is TRBV6-4 and J usage is TRBJ2-3, with TRBD2 matching over 13 bases. Trimming at V came to 6 bases and at J to 7 bases, leaving 7 bases not matched to a gene. Looked up from germline, CDR1 is MRHNA and CDR2 is SNTAGT. The CDR3 totals 15 residues. The CDR3 DNA is TGTGCCAGCAGCCCACTAGCGGGGGGGCCCAATACGCAGTATTTT. It yields the protein CASSPLAGGPNTQYF.

The J gene is TRBJ1-2, the V gene TRBV16, with no clear D. With 3 bases removed from V and 6 bases from J, the gap between germline ends came to 11 bases. This CDR3 is 13 amino acids long. Germline values: CDR1 KGHSY, CDR2 FQNENV. CDR3 in amino acids: CASSHAPLDGYTF. The CDR3 bases are TGTGCCAGCAGCCACGCACCCTTAGATGGCTACACCTTC.

This clone is termed medium-sized (0.01 to 0.1%). The gene calls are TRBV5-4 and TRBJ1-3, with 10 positions matching TRBD1. Trimming at V came to 5 bases and at J to 0 bases, leaving 17 bases not matched to a gene. Germline values: CDR1 SGHNT, CDR2 YYREEE (reference sequence). The CDR3 totals 20 residues. The CDR3 sequence is CASRLYIRTGGASSGNTIYF. DNA of the CDR3: TGTGCCAGCAGGCTTTACATTAGGACAGGGGGAGCAAGCTCTGGAAACACCATATATTTT.

The V and J genes are TRBV11-2 and TRBJ1-6; TRBD1 aligns across 9 bases. In germline, CDR1 is SGHAT, CDR2 FQNNGV. This CDR3 has 17 amino acids. Unmatched junction bases numbered 6, after V lost 6 bases and J lost 0 bases. The CDR3 nucleotides read TGTGCCAGCAGGGACGAGACAGGGGGCTCCTATAATTCACCCCTCCACTTT. Amino acid sequence: CASRDETGGSYNSPLHF.

The rearrangement links TRBV7-9 to TRBJ2-3; the D gene is possibly TRBD2 (6 bases). The V and J ends lost 6 bases and 6 bases respectively, with 19 bases between them. This CDR3 has 15 amino acids. Germline loops: CDR1 SEHNR, CDR2 FQNEAQ (reference sequence). This CDR3 is CASRQPGVNWDTQYF. The CDR3 DNA reads TGTGCCAGCAGGCAACCGGGAGTAAATTGGGATACGCAGTATTTT.

This clone has just one count. V usage is TRBV6-5 and J usage is TRBJ2-3; D perhaps matches TRBD2 (5 bases). V gave up 6 bases and J gave up 3 bases, with 10 bases separating them. Germline V lookup: CDR1 MNHEY, CDR2 SVGAGI. CDR3 length: 13 amino acids. Written as DNA, the CDR3 is TGTGCCAGCAGCAGGAGGATTACAGATACGCAGTATTTT. Translating it yields CASSRRITDTQYF.

The V gene is TRBV18, the J gene TRBJ1-1; D not certain. Germline CDR1 reads KGHSH; CDR2 reads LQKENI. The CDR3 runs 14 residues. Trimming cost V 1 base and J 0 bases, with 6 bases left between them. The CDR3 DNA reads TGTGCCAGCTCACCACTACTGATGAACACTGAAGCTTTCTTT. Residues: CASSPLLMNTEAFF.